Presented here are 12 T cell receptor beta chains from one specimen sequenced in a study of response to subunit inactivated influenza vaccine. MiXCR, applied by TCRdb to the RT-PCR reads, yields one record per CDR3 protein. The data show approximately 680,000 distinct CDR3 sequences, with approximately 14% seen just once and around a tenth held by the top ten. The input for sequencing was PBMCs from blood, taken about 13 days after vaccination. Receptors originate from a man in his fifties or sixties who received an inactivated influenza vaccine.

The chain employs TRBV18 and TRBJ1-2, with D unclear. Germline CDR1 reads KGHSH; CDR2 reads LQKENI. CDR3 length: 13 residues. Deletions cut 0 bases from V and 5 bases from J, with 7 bases between. As DNA, the CDR3 is TGTGCCAGCTCACCACCGAAGGCTTATGGCTACACCTTC. Its translation: CASSPPKAYGYTF. Using reference TRBV18 and TRBJ1-2 for the parts outside the CDR3, the full variable domain is NAGVMQNPRHLVRRRGQEARLRCSPMKGHSHVYWYRQLPEEGLKFMVYLQKENIIDESGMPKERFSAEFPKEGPSILRIQQVVRGDSAAYFCASSPPKAYGYTFGSGTRLTVV.

This clonotype was seen only a few times. This sequence joins TRBV12-3 or TRBV12-4 and TRBJ1-1; no firm D call. Trimming shortened V by 3 bases and J by 0 bases, and 11 bases separated the two germline ends. There are 15 residues in the CDR3. This CDR3 is CASSFFGIMNTEAFF. The CDR3 nucleotides are TGTGCCAGCAGTTTTTTCGGAATTATGAACACTGAAGCTTTCTTT.

V is TRBV12-3 or TRBV12-4 and J is TRBJ1-5; D remains ambiguous. Trimming stripped 6 bases from V and 11 bases from J, with 20 bases between. This CDR3 is 14 amino acids long. In DNA, the CDR3 is TGTGCCAGCAGCTCCCGAACTGTGGTTCAAGCCCAGCATTTT. This translates into CASSSRTVVQAQHF.

The CDR3 sequence is CASSWGQGRQETQYF. Here the CDR3 DNA reads TGTGCCAGCAGTTGGGGACAGGGAAGGCAAGAGACCCAGTACTTC. The chain combines TRBV12-3 or TRBV12-4 with TRBJ2-5, with 9 bases matching TRBD1. V shed 4 bases, J shed 2 bases, and the junction held 5 bases outside the gene matches. This CDR3 is built from 15 residues.

This clonotype was seen only a few times. The chain joins TRBV10-3 to TRBJ2-3, with 9 bases identical to TRBD2. CDR1 and CDR2 from the germline V gene are ENHRY and SYGVKD. CDR3 length: 16 residues. The junction had 8 bases not matched to a gene; V was cut back by 4 bases and J by 3 bases. The CDR3 DNA sequence: TGTGCCATCAGTGGGCTAGCGGGGTTCAGTACAGATACGCAGTATTTT. It specifies CAISGLAGFSTDTQYF.

The DNA for the CDR3 is TGTGCCAGCAGTTCAGGGGGGCATTATAATGAAAAACTGTTTTTT. Its translation is CASSSGGHYNEKLFF. The chain is built from TRBV12-3 or TRBV12-4 and TRBJ1-4; TRBD1 aligns across 7 bases. This CDR3 spans 15 amino acids. The J segment lost 4 bases and the V segment lost 4 bases, leaving 6 bases of the junction unmatched.

J is TRBJ1-1 and V is TRBV29-1; no reliable D call. CDR3 length equals 11 residues. The germline V gene has CDR1 SQVTM and CDR2 ANQGSEA. Trimming took off 7 bases at V and 0 bases at J, with 6 bases between the two ends. This CDR3 reads CSANMNTEAFF. The CDR3 coding sequence is TGCAGCGCCAACATGAACACTGAAGCTTTCTTT.

This clonotype was observed a handful of times. The chain couples TRBV3-1 to TRBJ2-1, with 9 bases that match TRBD2. Germline V gives CDR1 LGHDT, CDR2 YNNKEL (reference sequence). V lost 4 bases, J lost 10 bases, and 11 bases stayed unmatched. The CDR3 totals 15 residues. CDR3 in DNA: TGTGCCAGCAGCCCGGGACTAGCTGGAGGGGTGGAGCAGTTCTTC. This codes for CASSPGLAGGVEQFF.

The V gene is TRBV30, the J gene TRBJ2-2, with TRBD1 matching 7 bases. The J segment lost 2 bases and the V segment lost 1 base, leaving 1 base of the junction unmatched. The CDR3 has 14 residues. Germline V gene sequence: CDR1 GTSNPN, CDR2 SVGIG (reference sequence). The CDR3 DNA is TGTGCCTGGAGTGGGGACAGAAACACCGGGGAGCTGTTTTTT. Amino acid sequence: CAWSGDRNTGELFF.

The V and J genes are TRBV12-3 or TRBV12-4 and TRBJ2-2; no reliable D call. This CDR3 region has 16 residues. Trimming stripped 3 bases from V and 2 bases from J, with 13 bases between. As DNA, the CDR3 is TGTGCCAGCAGTTTGCGGATGTTCCAAAACACCGGGGAGCTGTTTTTT. It specifies CASSLRMFQNTGELFF.

This clonotype was detected only a few times. The rearrangement links TRBV28 to TRBJ2-2; D gene unclear. The CDR3 covers 13 residues. Germline CDR1 is MDHEN and CDR2 is SYDVKM. V was trimmed by 2 bases and J by 8 bases, leaving 9 bases between them. The DNA for the CDR3 is TGTGCCAGCAGTTTACTTCTTTGGGGGGAGCTGTTTTTT. Translation gives CASSLLLWGELFF.

This clonotype came up many times. The chain couples TRBV30 to TRBJ1-5; D gene ambiguous. The germline V and J ends were trimmed by 0 bases and 6 bases, with 15 bases remaining between them. Germline V gene lookup returns CDR1 GTSNPN and CDR2 SVGIG (reference sequence). This CDR3 is 15 amino acids long. CDR3 residues: CAWSVQTGKGQPQHF. The CDR3 DNA reads as TGTGCCTGGAGTGTACAGACCGGGAAGGGTCAGCCCCAGCATTTT.